One and the same sample provided the 8 T cell receptor beta chains below, sequenced in a study of high-grade serous ovarian cancer treatment subgroups. The table came from immunoSEQ multiplex PCR; TCRdb's copy has only in-frame clones and leaves some out. The table has 10,000 to 13,000 clones, around 83% seen once. The tumor samples were collected prior to definitive surgery or chemotherapy. The sample was tumor tissue. These receptors all stem from a human donor with high-grade serous ovarian cancer.

The V call is TRBV5-1, the J call TRBJ2-1; 10 nucleotides agree with TRBD1. Germline V gene sequence: CDR1 SGHRS, CDR2 YFSETQ. V trimming: 4 bases; J trimming: 6 bases; junction bases outside the gene matches: 7. This CDR3 contains 15 residues. CDR3 protein: CASSVRDRGSNEQFF. DNA of the CDR3: TGCGCCAGCAGCGTCCGGGACAGGGGCTCCAATGAGCAGTTCTTC.

This clone was observed a single time. J is TRBJ2-7 and V is TRBV6-5, with 10 bases identical to TRBD2. This CDR3 spans 15 amino acids. Losses at the gene ends were 2 bases for V and 5 bases for J; bases not matched to a gene: 6. CDR1 and CDR2 from the germline V gene are MNHEY and SVGAGI. CDR3 in DNA: TGTGCCAGCAGTTACGGAGCGGGAGGGCCAGACGAGCAGTACTTC. Protein: CASSYGAGGPDEQYF.

The J gene is TRBJ2-1, the V gene TRBV5-1; weak D call: TRBD1 (5 bases). Trimming stripped 2 bases from V and 5 bases from J, with 11 bases between. The CDR3 has 14 amino acids. Per the germline V gene, CDR1 is SGHRS and CDR2 is YFSETQ. CDR3 sequence reads: CASSFVGADNEQFF. As DNA, the CDR3 is TGCGCCAGCAGCTTTGTAGGGGCTGACAATGAGCAGTTCTTC.

CDR3 coding DNA: TGTGCCAGCAGCTTAATGACGAGCGGGGACAATGAGCAGTTCTTC. This sequence encodes CASSLMTSGDNEQFF. This chain connects TRBV11-3 to TRBJ2-1, with 7 bases identical to TRBD2. The CDR3 covers 15 residues. The germline V gene has CDR1 SGHNT and CDR2 YENEEA. V was clipped by 2 bases and J by 5 bases; unmatched bases: 6. The full variable domain, in which reference TRBV11-3 and TRBJ2-1 provide the parts outside the CDR3, is EAGVVQSPRYKIIEKKQPVAFWCNPISGHNTLYWYLQNLGQGPELLIRYENEEAVDDSQLPKDRFSAERLKGVDSTLKIQPAELGDSAVYLCASSLMTSGDNEQFFGPGTRLTVL.

The chain links TRBV4-1 to TRBJ2-3; D may be TRBD2 (7 bases). Germline-derived CDR1 and CDR2 are MGHRA and YSYEKL. V was trimmed by 2 bases and J by 6 bases, leaving 21 bases between them. This CDR3 spans 17 amino acids. CDR3 DNA sequence: TGCGCCAGCAGCCAAACTCGGGGGGCAGAGGGTGGGGATACGCAGTATTTT. Translating gives CASSQTRGAEGGDTQYF.

This chain links TRBV6-6 with TRBJ2-5; tentative D call: TRBD1 (6 bases). Germline CDR1 is MNHNY and CDR2 is SVGAGI (reference sequence). The V gene lost 5 bases and the J gene lost 5 bases, with 15 bases spanning the gap. CDR3 length: 14 residues. The CDR3 nucleotides read TGTGCCAGCAGTGGGCAGGGACAAGCGGAGACCCAGTACTTC. Its translation: CASSGQGQAETQYF.

The chain joins TRBV19 to TRBJ2-7; D possibly corresponds to TRBD2 (5 bases). The CDR3 runs to 11 residues. Looked up from germline, CDR1 is LNHDA and CDR2 is SQIVND (reference sequence). The ends were cut back, 5 bases at V and 7 bases at J, with 9 bases in the middle. CDR3 sequence (DNA): TGTGCCAGTAGTGGGTCGGGGGAGCAGTACTTC. Translated, it gives CASSGSGEQYF.

V and J are TRBV5-1 and TRBJ2-3; tentatively, D is TRBD1 or TRBD2 (5 bases each). Germline CDR1 is SGHRS and CDR2 is YFSETQ. CDR3 length: 16 amino acids. Between the trimmed V and J ends, which lost 4 bases and 0 bases, there was a span of 15 bases. In DNA, the CDR3 is TGCGCCAGCAGCGCGGTGGGACGAGGGAGCACAGATACGCAGTATTTT. Translating it yields CASSAVGRGSTDTQYF.